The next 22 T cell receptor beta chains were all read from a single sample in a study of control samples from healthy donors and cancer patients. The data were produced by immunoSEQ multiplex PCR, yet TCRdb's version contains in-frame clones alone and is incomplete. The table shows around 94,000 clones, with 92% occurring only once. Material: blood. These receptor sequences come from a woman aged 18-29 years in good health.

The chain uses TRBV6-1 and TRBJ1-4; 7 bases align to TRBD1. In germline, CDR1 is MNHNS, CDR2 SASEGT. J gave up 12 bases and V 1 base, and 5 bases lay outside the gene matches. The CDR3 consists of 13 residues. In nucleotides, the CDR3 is TGTGCCAGCAGTGAAGGGGACAGACGGGAACTGTTTTTT. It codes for CASSEGDRRELFF.

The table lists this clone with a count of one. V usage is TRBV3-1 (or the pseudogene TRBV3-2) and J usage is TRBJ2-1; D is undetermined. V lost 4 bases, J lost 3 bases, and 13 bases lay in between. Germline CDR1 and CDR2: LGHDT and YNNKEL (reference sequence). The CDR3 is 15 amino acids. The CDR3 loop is CASSLTPLYYNEQFF. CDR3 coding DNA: TGTGCCAGCAGCCTTACCCCCCTATACTACAATGAGCAGTTCTTC.

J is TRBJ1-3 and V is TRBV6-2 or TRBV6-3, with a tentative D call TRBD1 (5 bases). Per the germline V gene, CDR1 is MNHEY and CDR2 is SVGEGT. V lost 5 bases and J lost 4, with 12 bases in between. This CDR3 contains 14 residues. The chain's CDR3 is CASSAWDFGNTIYF. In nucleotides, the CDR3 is TGTGCCAGCAGTGCGTGGGACTTCGGAAACACCATATATTTT.

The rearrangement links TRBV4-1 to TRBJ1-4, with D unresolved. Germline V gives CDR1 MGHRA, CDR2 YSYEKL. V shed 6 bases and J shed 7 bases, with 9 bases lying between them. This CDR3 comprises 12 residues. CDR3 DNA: TGCGCCAGCAGTGATCTGGGTGAAAAACTGTTTTTT. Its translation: CASSDLGEKLFF.

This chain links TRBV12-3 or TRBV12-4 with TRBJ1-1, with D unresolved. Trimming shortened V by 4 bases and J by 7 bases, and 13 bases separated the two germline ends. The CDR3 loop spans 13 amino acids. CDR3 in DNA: TGTGCCAGCAGTTCCGGGCCCGGCGGTGAAGCTTTCTTT. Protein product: CASSSGPGGEAFF.

This chain's CDR3 is CASSLVTVEYGYTF. The CDR3 region has the DNA TGTGCCAGCAGCTTGGTGACCGTAGAGTATGGCTACACCTTC. The V call is TRBV5-4, the J call TRBJ1-2; no clear D gene. Trimming removed 0 bases at V and 5 bases at J, with 11 bases between. The CDR3 is 14 amino acids. The V gene's germline CDR1 is SGHNT and CDR2 YYREEE (reference sequence).

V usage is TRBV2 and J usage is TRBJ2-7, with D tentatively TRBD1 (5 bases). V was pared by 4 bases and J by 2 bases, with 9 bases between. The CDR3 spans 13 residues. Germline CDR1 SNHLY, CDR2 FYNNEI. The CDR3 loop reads CASSVETAYEQYF. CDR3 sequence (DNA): TGTGCCAGCAGTGTTGAGACAGCCTACGAGCAGTACTTC.

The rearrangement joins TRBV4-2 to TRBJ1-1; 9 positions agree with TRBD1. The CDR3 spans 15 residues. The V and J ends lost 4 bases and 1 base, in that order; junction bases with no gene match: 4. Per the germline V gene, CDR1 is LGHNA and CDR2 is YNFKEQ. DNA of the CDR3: TGTGCCAGCAGCCCAGAACAGGGGGCGAACACTGAAGCTTTCTTT. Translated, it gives CASSPEQGANTEAFF.

The DNA of the CDR3 is TGTGCCAGCAGTTTCCGGGACAGGGACACTGAAGCTTTCTTT. Amino acids: CASSFRDRDTEAFF. The gene calls are TRBV2 and TRBJ1-1; 9 bases align to TRBD1. Looked up from germline, CDR1 is SNHLY and CDR2 is FYNNEI. V dropped 5 bases and J dropped 3; count of bases not matched to a gene: 4. The CDR3 covers 14 residues.

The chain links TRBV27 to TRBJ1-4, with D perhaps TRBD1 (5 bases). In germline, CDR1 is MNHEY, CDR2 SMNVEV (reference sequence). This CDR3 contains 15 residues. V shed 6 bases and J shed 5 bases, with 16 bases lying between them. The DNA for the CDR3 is TGTGCCAGCAGATCAGACGGGGGTTCAAATGAAAAACTGTTTTTT. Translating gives CASRSDGGSNEKLFF.

CDR3 nucleotides: TGTGCCAGCAGTTACGATGGAGGCAACAATGAGCAGTTCTTC. It translates to CASSYDGGNNEQFF. The chain links TRBV6-5 to TRBJ2-1, with D perhaps TRBD2 (5 bases). V was cut by 2 bases and J by 5 bases, with 10 bases left in between. The CDR3 consists of 14 residues. Germline V gives CDR1 MNHEY, CDR2 SVGAGI.

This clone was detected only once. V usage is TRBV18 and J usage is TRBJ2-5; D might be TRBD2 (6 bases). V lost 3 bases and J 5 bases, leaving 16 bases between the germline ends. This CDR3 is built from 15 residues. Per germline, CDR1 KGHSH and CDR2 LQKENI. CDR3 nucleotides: TGTGCCAGCTCACCGCCCGGCGGGGCCGGGGAGACCCAGTACTTC. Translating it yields CASSPPGGAGETQYF.

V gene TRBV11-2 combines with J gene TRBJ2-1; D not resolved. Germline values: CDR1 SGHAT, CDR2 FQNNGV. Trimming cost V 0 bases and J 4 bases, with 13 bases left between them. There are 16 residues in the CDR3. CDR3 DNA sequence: TGTGCCAGCAGCTTAGAGGGGATCAAAAATTACAATGAGCAGTTCTTC. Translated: CASSLEGIKNYNEQFF.

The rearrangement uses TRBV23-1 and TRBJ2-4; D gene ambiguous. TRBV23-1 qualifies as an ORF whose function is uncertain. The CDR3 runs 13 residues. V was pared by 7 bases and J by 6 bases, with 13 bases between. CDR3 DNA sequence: TGCGCCAGCACCTCGACGCGCCTAAACATTCAGTACTTC. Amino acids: CASTSTRLNIQYF.

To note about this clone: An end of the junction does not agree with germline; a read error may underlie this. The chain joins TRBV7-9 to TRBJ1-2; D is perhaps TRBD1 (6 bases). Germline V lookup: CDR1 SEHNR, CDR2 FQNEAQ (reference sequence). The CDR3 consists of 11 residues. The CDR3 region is CASSSPRDTFF. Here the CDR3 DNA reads TGTGCCAGCAGCTCCCCCCGGGACACCTTCTTC. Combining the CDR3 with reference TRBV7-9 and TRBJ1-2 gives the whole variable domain DTGVSQNPRHKITKRGQNVTFRCDPISEHNRLYWYRQTLGQGPEFLTYFQNEAQLEKSRLLSDRFSAERPKGSFSTLEIQRTEQGDSAMYLCASSSPRDTFFGSGTRLTVV.

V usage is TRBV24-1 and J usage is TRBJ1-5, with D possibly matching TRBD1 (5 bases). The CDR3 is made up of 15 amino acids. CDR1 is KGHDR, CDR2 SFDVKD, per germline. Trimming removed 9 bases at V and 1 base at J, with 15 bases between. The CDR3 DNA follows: TGTGCCACCGGTGGGGGGGTATCGAGCAATCAGCCCCAGCATTTT. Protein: CATGGGVSSNQPQHF.

DNA of the CDR3: TGTGCCAGCAGCGGTGGGTCTGGAGGGGTGAACACTGAAGCTTTCTTT. Its protein is CASSGGSGGVNTEAFF. This rearrangement joins TRBV9 to TRBJ1-1; a weak D match, TRBD1 (5 bases). The V gene lost 3 bases and the J gene lost 0 bases, with 15 bases spanning the gap. CDR3 length: 16 residues. CDR1 and CDR2 (germline): SGDLS, YYNGEE.

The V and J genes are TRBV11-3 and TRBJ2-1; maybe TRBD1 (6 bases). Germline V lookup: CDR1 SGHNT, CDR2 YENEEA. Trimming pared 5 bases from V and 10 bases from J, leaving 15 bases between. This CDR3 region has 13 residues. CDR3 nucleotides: TGTGCCAGCAGCCCAGCGGACAGCGACGAGCAGTTCTTC. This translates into CASSPADSDEQFF. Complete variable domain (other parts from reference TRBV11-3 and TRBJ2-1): EAGVVQSPRYKIIEKKQPVAFWCNPISGHNTLYWYLQNLGQGPELLIRYENEEAVDDSQLPKDRFSAERLKGVDSTLKIQPAELGDSAVYLCASSPADSDEQFFGPGTRLTVL.

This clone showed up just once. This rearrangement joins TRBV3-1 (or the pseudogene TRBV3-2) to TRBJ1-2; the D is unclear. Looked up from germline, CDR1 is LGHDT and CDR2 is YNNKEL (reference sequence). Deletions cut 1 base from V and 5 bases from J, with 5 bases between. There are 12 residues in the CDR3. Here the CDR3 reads CASSQVGYGYTF. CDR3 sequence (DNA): TGTGCCAGCAGCCAAGTCGGGTATGGCTACACCTTC.

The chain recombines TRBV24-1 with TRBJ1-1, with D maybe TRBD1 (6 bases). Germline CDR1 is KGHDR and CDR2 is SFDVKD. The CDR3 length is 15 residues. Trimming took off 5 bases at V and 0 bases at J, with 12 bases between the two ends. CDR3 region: CATSGPQGMNTEAFF. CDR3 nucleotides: TGTGCCACCAGTGGTCCCCAGGGGATGAACACTGAAGCTTTCTTT.

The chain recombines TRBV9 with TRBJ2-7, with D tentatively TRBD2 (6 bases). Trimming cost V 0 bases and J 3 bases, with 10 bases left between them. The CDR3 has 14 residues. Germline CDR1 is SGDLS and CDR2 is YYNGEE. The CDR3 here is CASSVGIGSYEQYF. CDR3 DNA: TGTGCCAGCAGCGTAGGTATCGGGAGCTACGAGCAGTACTTC.

The CDR3 loop reads CASIDRGRRNEKLFF. In DNA, the CDR3 is TGTGCCAGTATTGACAGGGGGCGAAGGAATGAAAAACTGTTTTTT. The chain uses TRBV19 and TRBJ1-4, with 10 bases lining up with TRBD1. This CDR3 spans 15 amino acids. The junction had 7 bases not matched to a gene; V was cut back by 7 bases and J by 5 bases. Germline V gives CDR1 LNHDA, CDR2 SQIVND (reference sequence).